This is a list of T cell receptor beta chains from one sample in a study of T-cell memory formation after mild COVID-19. TCRdb ran MiXCR on the 5' RACE reads and lists one entry per CDR3 protein. The sample lists about 27,000 distinct CDR3 sequences; roughly 15% were seen once. The specimen was PBMCs or a T cell subset sorted from them (not recorded which). The origin of the receptors is an adult who had mild COVID-19 (a few samples of this study predate the infection). Cell type and time point are not known. Both conserved end residues are part of each CDR3. D genes are given only for firm matches. A row's size may be missing; if present it is once, few, many or a size class.

TGTGCCAGCTCACCACAGTTACGGAAGAACTCCGGGGAGCTGTTTTTT | CASSPQLRKNSGELFF | TRBJ2-2 | TRBV18 | . | many
TGTGCCAGTTCTTCTTTAAGCGGCCGAAGGTACAATGAGCAGTTCTTC | CASSSLSGRRYNEQFF | TRBJ2-1 | TRBV18 | . | many
TGTGCCAGCAGTGCCGGTAGCCGGGAGACCCAGTACTTC | CASSAGSRETQYF | TRBJ2-5 | TRBV2 | . | many
TGTGCCAGTAGGGGTCTAGCTCCGAACACCGGGGAGCTGTTTTTT | CASRGLAPNTGELFF | TRBJ2-2 | TRBV19 | . | few
TGTGCCAGCAGCCAAGATCTAGGTGGCGGTGAAAAACTGTTTTTT | CASSQDLGGGEKLFF | TRBJ1-4 | TRBV4-2 | . | many
TGTGCCACCGGAGGGAGAGGGCAAGAGACCCAGTACTTC | CATGGRGQETQYF | TRBJ2-5 | TRBV24-1 | . | many
TGTGCCAGCAGCCCGACTAGTTTGGAGACCCAGTACTTC | CASSPTSLETQYF | TRBJ2-5 | TRBV9 | . | many
TGTGCCTGGAGCCGAGGGGTGGCTAATGAAAAACTGTTTTTT | CAWSRGVANEKLFF | TRBJ1-4 | TRBV30 | . | many
TGTGCCAGCAGTTTAGGTGACAGAAGCAATCAGCCCCAGCATTTT | CASSLGDRSNQPQHF | TRBJ1-5 | TRBV28 | . | many
TGTGCCAGCAGTCTAGGACAGGGCTGGGACAATGAGCAGTTCTTC | CASSLGQGWDNEQFF | TRBJ2-1 | TRBV12-3/TRBV12-4 | TRBD1 | medium-sized
TGCAGTGCGAGGGACGATCGTAGGCGGCAGTACTTC | CSARDDRRRQYF | TRBJ2-7 | TRBV20-1 | . | medium-sized
TGTGCCAGCAGCTTATCCGGTGGAGGACTCTTGTTTTTT | CASSLSGGGLLFF | TRBJ1-4 | TRBV7-9 | . | few
TGTGCCAGCAGCCAAGATGGTCGAGGGGGCGGCAATCAGCCCCAGCATTTT | CASSQDGRGGGNQPQHF | TRBJ1-5 | TRBV4-2 | TRBD1 | .
TGCGCCAGCAGCTTGGGAGTACAGGTCCTCGATTATGGTGAAGCTTTCTTT | CASSLGVQVLDYGEAFF | TRBJ1-1 | TRBV5-1 | . | many
TGTGCCAGCAGGGTCGGTTCGGGGGAGAAGGACATTCAGTACTTC | CASRVGSGEKDIQYF | TRBJ2-4 | TRBV12-3/TRBV12-4 | . | many
TGTGCCAGCAAACCGGGACAGGGGTACACCTACGAGCAGTACTTC | CASKPGQGYTYEQYF | TRBJ2-7 | TRBV2 | TRBD1 | many
TGTGCTAGTGGTTCGGGACAGGGGGAACACAATGAGCAGTTCTTC | CASGSGQGEHNEQFF | TRBJ2-1 | TRBV12-5 | TRBD1 | many
TGTGCCAGCAGCTTTGGGACTAGCGGGGAGACCCAGTACTTC | CASSFGTSGETQYF | TRBJ2-5 | TRBV7-3 | TRBD2 | many
TGTGCCAGCACCCCGATAGGGCGGTCCACTGAAGCTTTCTTT | CASTPIGRSTEAFF | TRBJ1-1 | TRBV12-3/TRBV12-4 | . | many
TGTGCCAGCTCACCTCAGGGACAGGGAAAGACCCAGTACTTC | CASSPQGQGKTQYF | TRBJ2-5 | TRBV18 | TRBD1 | .
TGCGCCAGCAGCGCGGACGAGGCCCGATATGGCTACACCTTC | CASSADEARYGYTF | TRBJ1-2 | TRBV5-1 | . | many
TGCGCCAGCACCTCGGGGCTAGCGGAAGGCGAGCAGTACTTC | CASTSGLAEGEQYF | TRBJ2-7 | TRBV5-1 | TRBD2 | many
TGTGCCAGCAGCCAAGGCAATAGCAGACAAGAGACCCAGTACTTC | CASSQGNSRQETQYF | TRBJ2-5 | TRBV4-2 | . | many
TGCAGTGCTAGGAGGCGAAGGGGGCAATCCGGGGAGCTGTTTTTT | CSARRRRGQSGELFF | TRBJ2-2 | TRBV20-1 | TRBD1 | many